The table lists the clone carrying this TCR beta chain with a few counts. The antigen remains undetermined. The V segment lost 3 bases and the J segment 5 bases; nucleotides outside the gene matches: 5. Germline CDR1 SGHDT, CDR2 YYEEEE. This CDR3 has 14 residues. The sample is drawn from a study of blood T cells in healthy people across ages. Study conclusions and caveats: Per million T cells, TCR beta diversity dropped roughly linearly as age increased.

Combining a sample-barcoded 5' primer with a J-beta primer mix, a second PCR ran for about 7 to 11 cycles. MiXCR, applied by TCRdb to the 5' RACE reads, yields one record per CDR3 protein. The sample comprises 650,000 to 800,000 distinct CDR3 sequences, 40% to 50% of which are singletons, and about 19% rests with the top ten. The clonotype originates from a man in his 60s in good health. V and J are TRBV5-6 and TRBJ2-5, with 9 bases lining up with TRBD1. The sample taken for sequencing was blood. CDR3 residues: CASSSTGGEETQYF. The CDR3 nucleotides read TGTGCCAGCAGCTCAACAGGGGGCGAGGAGACCCAGTACTTC.